These T cell receptor beta chains were read from a single sample in a study of blood T cell repertoires in COVID-19. Some clones are missing from TCRdb's copy, which holds only in-frame ones; the method was immunoSEQ multiplex PCR. The data contain about 180,000 clones, around 88% of them seen just once; the ten biggest clones take up roughly 3.7%. The specimen sequenced was peripheral blood. Receptor source: a woman aged 25 to 39 with acute or convalescent COVID-19. The CDR3 runs from the conserved cysteine through the conserved F or W. Fields, in order: J gene, D gene, V gene, clone size, CDR3 DNA, CDR3 protein. The D gene is left open where the match is weak. Clone size is stated in some rows and not others, as once, few, many or a class when expanded.

j_gene: TRBJ2-5; d_gene: .; v_gene: TRBV19; abundance: .; CDR3nt: TGTGCCAGTAGTATGGGGCGATCGTCCCAGTACTTC; CDR3aa: CASSMGRSSQYF
j_gene: TRBJ1-5; d_gene: .; v_gene: TRBV12-3/TRBV12-4; abundance: .; CDR3nt: TGTGCCAGCAGCCCGGTTCAGGGTCAGCCCCAGCATTTT; CDR3aa: CASSPVQGQPQHF
j_gene: TRBJ2-7; d_gene: .; v_gene: TRBV6-5; abundance: .; CDR3nt: TGTGCCAGCACCTCCTCGGGGAGTTCAAGGGCCGAGCAGTACTTC; CDR3aa: CASTSSGSSRAEQYF
j_gene: TRBJ1-1; d_gene: TRBD1; v_gene: TRBV3-1/TRBV3-2; abundance: .; CDR3nt: TGTGCCAGCAGCCAAGGTGACAGGGGGATGGGGGCTTTCTTT; CDR3aa: CASSQGDRGMGAFF
j_gene: TRBJ2-1; d_gene: TRBD2; v_gene: TRBV19; abundance: .; CDR3nt: TGTGCCAGTAGTATGGGGAGGACTAGTGAGCAGTTCTTC; CDR3aa: CASSMGRTSEQFF
j_gene: TRBJ1-3; d_gene: .; v_gene: TRBV21-1; abundance: .; CDR3nt: TGTGCCAGCGTGAGGGTCGGGGACACCATATATTTT; CDR3aa: CASVRVGDTIYF
j_gene: TRBJ2-3; d_gene: TRBD2; v_gene: TRBV5-4; abundance: .; CDR3nt: TGTGCCAGCAGCTGGGAGGGGGATACGCAGTATTTT; CDR3aa: CASSWEGDTQYF
j_gene: TRBJ2-5; d_gene: TRBD1; v_gene: TRBV5-1; abundance: .; CDR3nt: TGCGCCAGCAGCTCCGGGACAGCTTACCAAGAGACCCAGTACTTC; CDR3aa: CASSSGTAYQETQYF
j_gene: TRBJ2-3; d_gene: TRBD1; v_gene: TRBV2; abundance: .; CDR3nt: TGTGCCAGCTGGTTAGGGGGCCACACAGATACGCAGTATTTT; CDR3aa: CASWLGGHTDTQYF
j_gene: TRBJ2-1; d_gene: .; v_gene: TRBV11-2; abundance: .; CDR3nt: TGTGCCAGCAGCTTAATGCGACTCACAAATGAGCAGTTCTTC; CDR3aa: CASSLMRLTNEQFF
j_gene: TRBJ2-7; d_gene: .; v_gene: TRBV11-2; abundance: few; CDR3nt: TGTGCCAGCACCCCGGGTGGAGGTATGGCCTACGAGCAGTACTTC; CDR3aa: CASTPGGGMAYEQYF
j_gene: TRBJ2-6; d_gene: .; v_gene: TRBV27; abundance: .; CDR3nt: TGTGCCAGCAGTTTATGGGGCAGATTCTCTGGGGCCAACGTCCTGACTTTC; CDR3aa: CASSLWGRFSGANVLTF
j_gene: TRBJ2-3; d_gene: .; v_gene: TRBV7-9; abundance: .; CDR3nt: TGTGCCAGCAGCTTACAGGGTAGCACAGATACGCAGTATTTT; CDR3aa: CASSLQGSTDTQYF
j_gene: TRBJ2-5; d_gene: .; v_gene: TRBV11-2; abundance: .; CDR3nt: TGTGCCAGCAGCTTTGTATTAGGCAGGGTCGAGACCCAGTACTTC; CDR3aa: CASSFVLGRVETQYF
j_gene: TRBJ2-1; d_gene: TRBD2; v_gene: TRBV5-4; abundance: .; CDR3nt: TGTGCCAGCAGCCCGTGGAGCGGGAAGGATGAGCAGTTCTTC; CDR3aa: CASSPWSGKDEQFF
j_gene: TRBJ2-1; d_gene: .; v_gene: TRBV4-1; abundance: .; CDR3nt: TGCGCCAGCAGCCAAGAACCCGGGACTTACCACAATGAGCAGTTCTTC; CDR3aa: CASSQEPGTYHNEQFF
j_gene: TRBJ1-3; d_gene: .; v_gene: TRBV6-1; abundance: once; CDR3nt: TGTGCCAGCAGGCCCAGGGAGGACACCATATATTTT; CDR3aa: CASRPREDTIYF
j_gene: TRBJ2-7; d_gene: .; v_gene: TRBV5-1; abundance: .; CDR3nt: TGCGCCAGCAGCTTGGACGGGGTCACCCAAACCTACGAGCAGTACTTC; CDR3aa: CASSLDGVTQTYEQYF
j_gene: TRBJ2-7; d_gene: TRBD1; v_gene: TRBV27; abundance: .; CDR3nt: TGTGCCAGCAGTTTAGTAGGGACAGGACACTACGAGCAGTACTTC; CDR3aa: CASSLVGTGHYEQYF
j_gene: TRBJ2-1; d_gene: .; v_gene: TRBV4-2; abundance: .; CDR3nt: TGTGCCAGCAGCCAAACTACATACGAGCAGTTCTTC; CDR3aa: CASSQTTYEQFF
j_gene: TRBJ2-1; d_gene: .; v_gene: TRBV20-1; abundance: .; CDR3nt: TGCAGTGCTCGCCTTCCACAGGGGCAGTTCTTC; CDR3aa: CSARLPQGQFF
j_gene: TRBJ2-1; d_gene: TRBD1; v_gene: TRBV16; abundance: .; CDR3nt: TGTGCCAGCAGCGACAGGGTTGAGCAGTTCTTC; CDR3aa: CASSDRVEQFF
j_gene: TRBJ2-3; d_gene: .; v_gene: TRBV5-1; abundance: .; CDR3nt: TGCGCCAGCAGCCGAGGTATTTCGTCAACAGATACGCAGTATTTT; CDR3aa: CASSRGISSTDTQYF
j_gene: TRBJ2-5; d_gene: TRBD2; v_gene: TRBV28; abundance: .; CDR3nt: TGTGCCAGCAGCGTCCCGGGACTAGTAGGTCTCGAGACCCAGTACTTC; CDR3aa: CASSVPGLVGLETQYF
j_gene: TRBJ2-1; d_gene: TRBD1; v_gene: TRBV5-1; abundance: .; CDR3nt: TGCGCCAGCAAAGGACAGGGGGCATTCGATGAGCAGTTCTTC; CDR3aa: CASKGQGAFDEQFF
j_gene: TRBJ2-1; d_gene: TRBD2; v_gene: TRBV24-1; abundance: .; CDR3nt: TGTGCCACCAGTGAACTCCGGACTAGCGGGAGGGCCAATGAGCAGTTCTTC; CDR3aa: CATSELRTSGRANEQFF
j_gene: TRBJ2-1; d_gene: .; v_gene: TRBV10-3; abundance: once; CDR3nt: TGTGCCATCAGTGAGTCCCCCCAGGGGCAGTTCTTC; CDR3aa: CAISESPQGQFF
j_gene: TRBJ2-5; d_gene: .; v_gene: TRBV11-1; abundance: .; CDR3nt: TGTGCCAGCAGCTCAGGGGTACTCGAGACCCAGTACTTC; CDR3aa: CASSSGVLETQYF
j_gene: TRBJ1-1; d_gene: .; v_gene: TRBV28; abundance: few; CDR3nt: TGTGCCAGCCGAATACAAAGGGGCAGAGCTTTCTTT; CDR3aa: CASRIQRGRAFF
j_gene: TRBJ2-7; d_gene: TRBD1; v_gene: TRBV6-5; abundance: .; CDR3nt: TGTGCCAGCAGCCGGACAGGGCTGAGCTCCTACGAGCAGTACTTC; CDR3aa: CASSRTGLSSYEQYF
j_gene: TRBJ1-2; d_gene: .; v_gene: TRBV28; abundance: .; CDR3nt: TGTGCCAGCAGGGGAGAGGCCGTCTGGGATGGCTACACCTTC; CDR3aa: CASRGEAVWDGYTF
j_gene: TRBJ2-7; d_gene: TRBD2; v_gene: TRBV6-5; abundance: .; CDR3nt: TGTGCCAGCAGGGGCTGGGGAGGGCCTGACGAGCAGTACTTC; CDR3aa: CASRGWGGPDEQYF
j_gene: TRBJ2-2; d_gene: TRBD1; v_gene: TRBV6-5; abundance: .; CDR3nt: TGTGCCAGCAGTCGGACAGGGGGTGGGGAGCTGTTTTTT; CDR3aa: CASSRTGGGELFF
j_gene: TRBJ2-3; d_gene: .; v_gene: TRBV19; abundance: .; CDR3nt: TGTGCCAGCAGCGGGCGGGGCACAGATACGCAGTATTTT; CDR3aa: CASSGRGTDTQYF
j_gene: TRBJ2-5; d_gene: TRBD2; v_gene: TRBV3-1/TRBV3-2; abundance: .; CDR3nt: TGTGCCAGCAGCCTCTTGGGGACTAGCGCCTCTGGGGAGACCCAGTACTTC; CDR3aa: CASSLLGTSASGETQYF
j_gene: TRBJ2-7; d_gene: .; v_gene: TRBV7-8; abundance: .; CDR3nt: TGTGCCAGCTCCCCTAGGTCCGAGCAGTACTTC; CDR3aa: CASSPRSEQYF
j_gene: TRBJ2-1; d_gene: .; v_gene: TRBV6-1; abundance: .; CDR3nt: TGTGCCAGCAGCGAAGGCTCACAGGGTCCCTACAATGAGCAGTTCTTC; CDR3aa: CASSEGSQGPYNEQFF
j_gene: TRBJ2-2; d_gene: .; v_gene: TRBV29-1; abundance: .; CDR3nt: TGCAGCGTTTTAGGCGGCACCGGGGAGCTGTTTTTT; CDR3aa: CSVLGGTGELFF
j_gene: TRBJ1-3; d_gene: .; v_gene: TRBV28; abundance: .; CDR3nt: TGTGCCAGCAGCCTAAACGGGACACCCAAAGGCGGAAACACCATATATTTT; CDR3aa: CASSLNGTPKGGNTIYF
j_gene: TRBJ2-1; d_gene: .; v_gene: TRBV6-4; abundance: .; CDR3nt: TGTGCCAGCAGTGCCTGGGCGCGGTTTGAGGGGCAGTTCTTC; CDR3aa: CASSAWARFEGQFF
j_gene: TRBJ2-7; d_gene: .; v_gene: TRBV7-9; abundance: .; CDR3nt: TGTGCCAGCAGCTTAGTCGGCGAGCAGTACTTC; CDR3aa: CASSLVGEQYF
j_gene: TRBJ2-3; d_gene: .; v_gene: TRBV6-6; abundance: .; CDR3nt: TGTGCCAGCAGTTACCGGGATACGCAGTATTTT; CDR3aa: CASSYRDTQYF
j_gene: TRBJ2-1; d_gene: .; v_gene: TRBV27; abundance: .; CDR3nt: TGTGCCAGCAGTCCTGCCCAAACCGGGGAGCAGTTCTTC; CDR3aa: CASSPAQTGEQFF
j_gene: TRBJ2-2; d_gene: .; v_gene: TRBV9; abundance: .; CDR3nt: TGTGCCAGCAGCCCAGGACATGGGGATCGGGCCGGGGAGCTGTTTTTT; CDR3aa: CASSPGHGDRAGELFF
j_gene: TRBJ2-3; d_gene: .; v_gene: TRBV5-6; abundance: few; CDR3nt: TGTGCCAGCAGCTTGCGATCCACTAGCCTCCTCACAGATACGCAGTATTTT; CDR3aa: CASSLRSTSLLTDTQYF
j_gene: TRBJ1-6; d_gene: TRBD1; v_gene: TRBV28; abundance: .; CDR3nt: TGTGCCAGCCGGCCGGGACAGTTTATGTTACCCCTCCACTTT; CDR3aa: CASRPGQFMLPLHF
j_gene: TRBJ1-4; d_gene: .; v_gene: TRBV2; abundance: .; CDR3nt: TGTGCCGAGGGGGGGGACCGTAATGAAAAACTGTTTTTT; CDR3aa: CAEGGDRNEKLFF
j_gene: TRBJ2-1; d_gene: .; v_gene: TRBV3-1/TRBV3-2; abundance: .; CDR3nt: TGTGCCAGCAGTCCCGGGGGAATCTACAATGAGCAGTTCTTC; CDR3aa: CASSPGGIYNEQFF